The table lists the clone carrying this TCR beta chain with a count of one. Its antigen is not known. Measured with immunoSEQ multiplex PCR; TCRdb has only the in-frame clones, and not every one. The table includes around 450,000 clones, roughly nine tenths detected once. The data stem from a study of Ad26.COV2.S vaccination and SARS-CoV-2 variants. For the study at large: Into the muscle, Ad26.COV2.S was dosed once or twice, 56 days apart.

Described treatment: some 20 received Ad26.COV2.S at low or high dose, single or two shots; a few received placebo; per-sample allocation not given. At day 63 after the first vaccine or placebo injection, samples were drawn. Study-wide results and limits: Vaccine recipients had higher spike-specific TCR breadth than placebo recipients. Researchers cautioned that TCR breadth and depth analyses may have underestimated total T cell responses. Similar non-spike TCR breadth was seen in vaccine and placebo recipients.

This CDR3 comprises 13 residues. V trimming: 3 bases; J trimming: 6 bases; junction bases outside the gene matches: 7. Germline V CDR1 and CDR2: GTSNPN, SVGIG (reference sequence). The sequencing here drew on peripheral blood, taken in a trial of Ad26.COV2.S vaccine versus placebo. J is TRBJ2-7 and V is TRBV30; 8 bases map to TRBD1. This clonotype originated in a person between 18 and 65 years old who received the Ad26.COV2.S COVID-19 vaccine or a placebo. The CDR3: CAWRNRGAGEQYF. The CDR3 nucleotides are TGTGCCTGGAGAAACAGGGGGGCTGGCGAGCAGTACTTC.